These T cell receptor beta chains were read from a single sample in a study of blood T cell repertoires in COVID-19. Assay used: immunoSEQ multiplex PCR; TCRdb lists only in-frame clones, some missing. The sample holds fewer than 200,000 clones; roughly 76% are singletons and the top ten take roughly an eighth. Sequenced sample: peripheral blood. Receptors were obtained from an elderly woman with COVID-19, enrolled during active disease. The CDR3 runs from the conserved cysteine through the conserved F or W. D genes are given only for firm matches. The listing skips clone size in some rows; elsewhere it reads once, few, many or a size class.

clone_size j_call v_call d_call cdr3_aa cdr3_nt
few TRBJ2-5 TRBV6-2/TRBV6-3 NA CASSYGGTRVTPQYF TGTGCCAGCAGTTACGGCGGGACGCGTGTCACGCCCCAGTACTTC
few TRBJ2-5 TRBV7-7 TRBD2 CASSQGLASQETQYF TGTGCTAGCAGCCAAGGACTAGCGAGCCAAGAGACCCAGTACTTC
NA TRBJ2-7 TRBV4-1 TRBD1 CASSPNPDRGWHEQYF TGCGCCAGCAGCCCCAACCCGGACAGGGGTTGGCACGAGCAGTACTTC
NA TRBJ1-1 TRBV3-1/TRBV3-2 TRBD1 CASSPRQGETEAFF TGTGCCAGCAGCCCCCGACAGGGGGAGACTGAAGCTTTCTTT
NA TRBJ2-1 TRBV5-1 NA CASSQEAVGDYNEQFF TGCGCCAGCAGCCAGGAGGCGGTCGGCGACTACAATGAGCAGTTCTTC
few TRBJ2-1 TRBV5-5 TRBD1 CASSLLQGLRDEQFF TGTGCCAGCAGCTTGTTACAGGGGCTCAGGGATGAGCAGTTCTTC
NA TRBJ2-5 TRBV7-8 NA CASSLDISWEETQYF TGTGCCAGCAGCTTAGATATTAGCTGGGAAGAGACCCAGTACTTC
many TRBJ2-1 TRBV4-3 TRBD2 CASSQDQGLAGGPYNEQFF TGCGCCAGCAGCCAAGACCAAGGACTAGCGGGGGGGCCATACAATGAGCAGTTCTTC
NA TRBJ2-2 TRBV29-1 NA CSVAIGGAGELFF TGCAGCGTTGCAATAGGGGGGGCCGGGGAGCTGTTTTTT
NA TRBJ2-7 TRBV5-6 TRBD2 CASSWTSEYEQYF TGTGCCAGCAGCTGGACTAGCGAGTACGAGCAGTACTTC
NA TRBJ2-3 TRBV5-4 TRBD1 CASSWDRADTQYF TGTGCCAGCAGCTGGGACAGGGCGGATACGCAGTATTTT
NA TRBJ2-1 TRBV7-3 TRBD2 CASSSGLAGALNSYNEQFF TGTGCCAGCAGCTCCGGACTAGCGGGGGCCTTAAACTCCTACAATGAGCAGTTCTTC
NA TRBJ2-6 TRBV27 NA CASSRGGGANVLTF TGTGCCAGCAGCCGCGGAGGGGGGGCCAACGTCCTGACTTTC
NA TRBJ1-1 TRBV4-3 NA CASSPFFSSTDGEAFF TGCGCCAGCAGCCCTTTTTTTTCCTCGACAGACGGGGAAGCTTTCTTT
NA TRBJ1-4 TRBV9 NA CASSVGVATNEKLFF TGTGCCAGCAGCGTAGGCGTTGCAACTAATGAAAAACTGTTTTTT
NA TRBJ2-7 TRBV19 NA CATSKGQGGYEQYF TGTGCCACCTCAAAGGGGCAGGGAGGCTACGAGCAGTACTTC
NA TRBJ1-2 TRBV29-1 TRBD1 CSVEDGDRWKGYTF TGCAGCGTTGAAGACGGGGACAGGTGGAAGGGCTACACCTTC
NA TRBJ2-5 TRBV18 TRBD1 CASSPGQGAGETQYF TGTGCCAGCTCACCTGGACAGGGGGCCGGAGAGACCCAGTACTTC
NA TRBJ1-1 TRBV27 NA CASLPGGDTEAFF TGTGCCAGTCTCCCTGGAGGGGACACTGAAGCTTTCTTT
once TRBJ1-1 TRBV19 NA CARGYRHGNTEAFF TGTGCCCGGGGGTATCGACATGGGAACACTGAAGCTTTCTTT
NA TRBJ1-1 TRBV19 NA CASSSRVENTEAFF TGTGCCAGTAGTAGCAGGGTGGAGAACACTGAAGCTTTCTTT
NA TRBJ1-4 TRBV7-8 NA CASSLAQNEKLFF TGTGCCAGCAGCTTAGCCCAGAATGAAAAACTGTTTTTT
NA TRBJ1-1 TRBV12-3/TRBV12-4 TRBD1 CASSWTGPEAFF TGTGCCAGCAGTTGGACAGGACCAGAAGCTTTCTTT
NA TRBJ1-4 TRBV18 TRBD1 CASSPGTGGTEKLFF TGTGCCAGCTCACCTGGGACAGGGGGCACCGAAAAACTGTTTTTT
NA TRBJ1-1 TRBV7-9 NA CASSLTEVTEAFF TGTGCCAGCAGCTTGACAGAGGTTACTGAAGCTTTCTTT
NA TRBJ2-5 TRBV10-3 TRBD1 CATRRYRGQETQYF TGTGCCACCCGACGGTACAGGGGGCAAGAGACCCAGTACTTC
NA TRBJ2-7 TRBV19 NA CASSIVDSSYEQYF TGTGCCAGTAGTATAGTGGACAGTTCCTACGAGCAGTACTTC
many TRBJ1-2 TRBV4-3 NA CASSQGQGLGYTF TGCGCCAGCAGCCAAGGCCAGGGGCTTGGCTACACCTTC
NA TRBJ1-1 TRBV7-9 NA CASSPSGAEAFF TGTGCCAGCAGCCCTTCAGGGGCTGAAGCTTTCTTT
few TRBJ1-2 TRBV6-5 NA CASSYRFDYGYTF TGTGCCAGCAGTTACCGTTTTGACTATGGCTACACCTTC
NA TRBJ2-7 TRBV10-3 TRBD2 CAISDLAGGGSYEQYF TGTGCCATCAGTGATCTAGCGGGAGGCGGCTCCTACGAGCAGTACTTC
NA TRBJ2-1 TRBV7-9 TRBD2 CASSPPGGSSYNEQFF TGTGCCAGCAGCCCCCCGGGCGGGAGCTCCTACAATGAGCAGTTCTTC
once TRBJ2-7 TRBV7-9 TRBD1 CASSLVGGAGSEQYF TGTGCCAGCAGCTTAGTAGGGGGCGCAGGGAGCGAGCAGTACTTC
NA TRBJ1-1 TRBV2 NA CASWEQGNTEAFF TGTGCCAGCTGGGAACAGGGAAACACTGAAGCTTTCTTT
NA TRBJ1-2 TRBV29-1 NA CSVLPGGYGYTF TGCAGCGTTCTTCCAGGAGGCTATGGCTACACCTTC
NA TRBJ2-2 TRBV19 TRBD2 CATQGTSGRSANTGELFF TGTGCCACCCAAGGGACTAGCGGGAGGTCCGCGAACACCGGGGAGCTGTTTTTT
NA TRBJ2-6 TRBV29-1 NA CSVEGSGVKSGANVLTF TGCAGCGTTGAAGGGTCAGGGGTAAAGTCTGGGGCCAACGTCCTGACTTTC
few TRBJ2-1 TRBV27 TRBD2 CASTGLAGGPDNEQFF TGTGCCAGCACCGGACTAGCGGGAGGCCCGGACAATGAGCAGTTCTTC
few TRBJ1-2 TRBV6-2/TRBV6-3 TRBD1 CASSSPRTGGRYGYTF TGTGCCAGCAGTTCCCCCCGGACAGGGGGCAGGTATGGCTACACCTTC
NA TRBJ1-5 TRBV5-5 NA CASSLSGGDFNQPQHF TGTGCCAGCAGCTTGTCCGGGGGGGATTTTAATCAGCCCCAGCATTTT
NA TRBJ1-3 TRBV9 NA CASSARGSSGNTIYF TGTGCCAGCAGCGCTAGGGGCTCCTCTGGAAACACCATATATTTT
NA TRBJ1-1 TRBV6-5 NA CATRTALNTEAFF TGTGCCACCCGGACAGCCTTGAACACTGAAGCTTTCTTT
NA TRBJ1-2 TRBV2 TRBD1 CAIQGDRRTYYYGYTF TGTGCCATCCAAGGGGACAGGCGGACCTACTACTATGGCTACACCTTC
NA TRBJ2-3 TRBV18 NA CASSPGQVGRTDTQYF TGTGCCAGCTCACCTGGGCAGGTCGGCCGCACAGATACGCAGTATTTT
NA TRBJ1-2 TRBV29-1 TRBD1 CSVPTGGYGYTF TGCAGCGTCCCGACAGGGGGCTATGGCTACACCTTC
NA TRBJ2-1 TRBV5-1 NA CASSQSTSSLWSEQFF TGCGCCAGCAGCCAGTCGACTAGTTCTCTTTGGAGTGAGCAGTTCTTC
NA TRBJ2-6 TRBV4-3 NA CASSQGPDSSGANVLTF TGCGCCAGCAGCCAAGGTCCAGATTCCTCTGGGGCCAACGTCCTGACTTTC
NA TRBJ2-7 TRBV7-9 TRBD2 CASSPPSGRRYEQYF TGTGCCAGCAGCCCCCCTAGCGGGAGACGGTACGAGCAGTACTTC
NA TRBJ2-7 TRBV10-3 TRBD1 CAISKDRGSYEQYF TGTGCCATCAGTAAAGACAGGGGGTCCTACGAGCAGTACTTC
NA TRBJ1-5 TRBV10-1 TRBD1 CASSESGDRDQPQHF TGCGCCAGCAGTGAGTCGGGGGACAGGGATCAGCCCCAGCATTTT
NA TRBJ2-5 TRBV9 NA CASSVDRQETQYF TGTGCCAGCAGCGTTGACAGACAAGAGACCCAGTACTTC